The source of this T cell receptor beta chain is a study of blood T cell repertoires in COVID-19. About the research overall: Samples came from the United States, Italy and Spain, spanning acute and convalescent COVID-19. The analysed material was cDNA or gDNA that came from T cells, B-cell-depleted T cells, or PBMCs.

This CDR3 is built from 15 residues. Unmatched junction bases numbered 8, after V lost 5 bases and J lost 5 bases. CDR1 and CDR2 (germline): SEHNR, FQNEAQ (reference sequence). In the source study's methods: Researchers report that nucleated cell counts were estimated from reference gene primer amplification. The method was immunoSEQ multiplex PCR; TCRdb's version includes in-frame clones alone and lacks a portion of them. V and J calls and clone size come straight from that table; D and trimming were deduced from the DNA. The sample holds more than 20,000 clones, about 86% seen once. This chain links TRBV7-9 with TRBJ2-1, with TRBD1 matching over 8 bases. The TCR sequence derives from a man between 65 and 80 years old with acute or convalescent COVID-19. Material for sequencing was peripheral blood. CDR3 bases: TGTGCCAGCAGCCCCCGACAGGGGACGCACAATGAGCAGTTCTTC. Amino acid sequence: CASSPRQGTHNEQFF.